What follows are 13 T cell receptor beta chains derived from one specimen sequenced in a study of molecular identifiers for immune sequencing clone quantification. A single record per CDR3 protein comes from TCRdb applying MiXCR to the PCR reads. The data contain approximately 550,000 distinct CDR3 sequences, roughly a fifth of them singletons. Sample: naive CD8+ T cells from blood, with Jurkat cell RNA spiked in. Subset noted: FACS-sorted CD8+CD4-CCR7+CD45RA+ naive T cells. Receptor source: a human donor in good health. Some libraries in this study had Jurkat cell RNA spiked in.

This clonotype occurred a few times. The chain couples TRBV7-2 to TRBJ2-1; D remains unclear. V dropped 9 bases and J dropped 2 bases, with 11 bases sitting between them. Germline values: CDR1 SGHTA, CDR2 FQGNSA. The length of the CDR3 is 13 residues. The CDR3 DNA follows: TGTGCCAGATCGAAGGCCCCCTACAATGAGCAGTTCTTC. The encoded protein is CARSKAPYNEQFF.

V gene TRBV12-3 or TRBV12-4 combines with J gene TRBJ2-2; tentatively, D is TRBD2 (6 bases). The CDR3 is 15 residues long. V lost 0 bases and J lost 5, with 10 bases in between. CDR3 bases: TGTGCCAGCAGTTTAGCGCGGGACTGGACCGGGGAGCTGTTTTTT. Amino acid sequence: CASSLARDWTGELFF.

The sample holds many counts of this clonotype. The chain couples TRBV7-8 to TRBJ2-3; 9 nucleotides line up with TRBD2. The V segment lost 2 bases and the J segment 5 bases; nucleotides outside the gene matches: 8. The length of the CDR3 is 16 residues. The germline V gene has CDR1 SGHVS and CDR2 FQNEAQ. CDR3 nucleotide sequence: TGTGCCAGCAGCTTAAGCGGCGGGGGGGCCGGAGATACGCAGTATTTT. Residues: CASSLSGGGAGDTQYF.

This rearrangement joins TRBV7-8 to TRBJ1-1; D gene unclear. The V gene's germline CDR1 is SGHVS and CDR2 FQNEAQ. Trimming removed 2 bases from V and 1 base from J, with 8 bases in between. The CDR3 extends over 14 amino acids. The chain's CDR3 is CASSLSRQNTEAFF. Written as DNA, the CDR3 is TGTGCCAGCAGCTTAAGTAGGCAGAACACTGAAGCTTTCTTT.

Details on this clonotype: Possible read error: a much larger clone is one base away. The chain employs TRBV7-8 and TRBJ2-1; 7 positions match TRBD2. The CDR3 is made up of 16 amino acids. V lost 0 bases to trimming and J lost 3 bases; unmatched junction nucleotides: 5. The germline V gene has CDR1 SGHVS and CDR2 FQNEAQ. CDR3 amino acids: CASSLALAVGYNEQFF. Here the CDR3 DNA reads TGTGCCAGCAGCTTAGCGCTAGCGGTGGGCTACAATGAGCAGTTCTTC.

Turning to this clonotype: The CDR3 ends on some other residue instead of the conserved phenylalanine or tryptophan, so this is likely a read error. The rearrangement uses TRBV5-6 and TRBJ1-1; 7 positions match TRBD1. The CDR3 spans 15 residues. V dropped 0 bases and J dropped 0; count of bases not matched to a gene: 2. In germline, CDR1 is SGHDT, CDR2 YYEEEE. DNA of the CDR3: TGTGCCAGCAGCTTGGCTGGACAGGTGAACACTGAAGCTTTCTGT. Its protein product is CASSLAGQVNTEAFC.

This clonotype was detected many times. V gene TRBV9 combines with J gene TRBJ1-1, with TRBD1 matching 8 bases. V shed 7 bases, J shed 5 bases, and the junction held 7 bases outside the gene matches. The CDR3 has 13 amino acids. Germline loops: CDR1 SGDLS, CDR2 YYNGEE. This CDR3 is CASGTGGGTEAFF. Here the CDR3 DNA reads TGTGCCAGCGGAACAGGGGGAGGAACTGAAGCTTTCTTT.

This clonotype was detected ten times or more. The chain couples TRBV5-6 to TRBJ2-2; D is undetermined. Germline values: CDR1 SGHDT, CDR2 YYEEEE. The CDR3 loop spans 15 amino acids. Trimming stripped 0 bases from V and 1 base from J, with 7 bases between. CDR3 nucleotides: TGTGCCAGCAGCTTGGATCTAGGGAACACCGGGGAGCTGTTTTTT. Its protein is CASSLDLGNTGELFF.

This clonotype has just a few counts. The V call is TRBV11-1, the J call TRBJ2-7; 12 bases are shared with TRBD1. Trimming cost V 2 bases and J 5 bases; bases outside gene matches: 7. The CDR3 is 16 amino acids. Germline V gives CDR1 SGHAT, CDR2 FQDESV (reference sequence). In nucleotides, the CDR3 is TGTGCCAGCAGCTTACTGGGACAGGGGGCCGGCGACGAGCAGTACTTC. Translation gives CASSLLGQGAGDEQYF.

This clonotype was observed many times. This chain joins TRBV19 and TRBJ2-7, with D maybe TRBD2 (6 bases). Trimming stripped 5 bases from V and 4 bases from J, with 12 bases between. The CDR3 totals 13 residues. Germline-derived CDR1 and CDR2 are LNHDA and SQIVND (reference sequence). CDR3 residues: CASSASGGYEQYF. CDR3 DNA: TGTGCCAGTAGTGCAAGTGGGGGGTACGAGCAGTACTTC.

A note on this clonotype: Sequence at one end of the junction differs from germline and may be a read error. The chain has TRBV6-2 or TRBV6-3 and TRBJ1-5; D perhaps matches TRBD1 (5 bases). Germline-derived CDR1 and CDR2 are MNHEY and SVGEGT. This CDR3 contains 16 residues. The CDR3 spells CATSRGDLYSNQPQHF. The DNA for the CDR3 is TGTGCCACCAGTCGGGGGGACCTCTATAGCAATCAGCCCCAGCATTTT.

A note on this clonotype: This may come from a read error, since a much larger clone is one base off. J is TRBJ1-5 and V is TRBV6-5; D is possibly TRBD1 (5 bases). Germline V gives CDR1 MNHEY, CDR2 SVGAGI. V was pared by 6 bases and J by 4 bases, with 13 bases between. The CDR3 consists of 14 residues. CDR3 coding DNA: TGTGCCAGCAGCACGGACAAGGGGAATCAGCCCCAGCATTTT. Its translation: CASSTDKGNQPQHF.

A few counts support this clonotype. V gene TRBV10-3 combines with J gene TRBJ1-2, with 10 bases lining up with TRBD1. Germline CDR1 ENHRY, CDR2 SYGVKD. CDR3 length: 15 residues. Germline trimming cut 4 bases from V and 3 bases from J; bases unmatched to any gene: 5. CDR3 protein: CAISAGTGDHYGYTF. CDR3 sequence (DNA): TGTGCCATCAGTGCCGGGACAGGGGACCACTATGGCTACACCTTC.